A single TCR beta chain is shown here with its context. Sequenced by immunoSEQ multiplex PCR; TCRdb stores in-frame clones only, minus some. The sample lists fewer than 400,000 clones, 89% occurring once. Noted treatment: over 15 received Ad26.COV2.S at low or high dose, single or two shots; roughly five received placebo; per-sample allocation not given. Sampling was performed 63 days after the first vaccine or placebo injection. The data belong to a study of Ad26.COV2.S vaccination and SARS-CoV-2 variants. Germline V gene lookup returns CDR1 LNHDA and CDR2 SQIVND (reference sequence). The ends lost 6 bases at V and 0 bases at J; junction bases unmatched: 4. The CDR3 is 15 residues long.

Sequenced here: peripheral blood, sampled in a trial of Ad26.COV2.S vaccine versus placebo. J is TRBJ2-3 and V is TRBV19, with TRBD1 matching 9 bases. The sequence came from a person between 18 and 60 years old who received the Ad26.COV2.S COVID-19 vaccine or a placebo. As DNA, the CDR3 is TGTGCCAGTAGGCCAGACAGGGGGAGCACAGATACGCAGTATTTT. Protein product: CASRPDRGSTDTQYF.